These T cell receptor beta chains were read from a single sample in a study of OX40 agonist ivuxolimab in advanced cancers. TCRdb's table, derived via immunoSEQ multiplex PCR, lists solely in-frame clones and lacks some. The table has 130,000 or so clones, around 93% seen once. Sequenced here: CD4+ or CD8+ T cells sorted from blood, sampled in a trial of the OX40 agonist ivuxolimab. The origin of the receptors is an adult with an advanced solid tumor such as melanoma, head and neck, liver or kidney cancer. The CDR3 runs from the conserved cysteine through the conserved F or W. D genes are given only for firm matches.

d_call: -
v_call: TRBV6-1
cdr3_aa: CASSTEWGSHQPQHF

d_call: -
v_call: TRBV11-2
cdr3_aa: CASSFAGGRTGELFF

d_call: -
v_call: TRBV11-3
cdr3_aa: CASSSPRDTGYNGYTF

d_call: TRBD1
v_call: TRBV28
cdr3_aa: CASRDREGYGYTF

d_call: TRBD2
v_call: TRBV19
cdr3_aa: CASSMGLAGPEQFF

d_call: TRBD1
v_call: TRBV28
cdr3_aa: CASSLSRQGVYNEQFF

d_call: -
v_call: TRBV25-1
cdr3_aa: CASRGRKNTEAFF

d_call: TRBD2
v_call: TRBV5-5
cdr3_aa: CASSTSPQRGVGETQYF

d_call: -
v_call: TRBV10-3
cdr3_aa: CAISPGGTDTQYF

d_call: -
v_call: TRBV6-6
cdr3_aa: CASSTVVRGAQYF

d_call: -
v_call: TRBV7-2
cdr3_aa: CASSFPSTDTQYF

d_call: -
v_call: TRBV4-1
cdr3_aa: CASSQDRLLGGGDEKLFF

d_call: -
v_call: TRBV18
cdr3_aa: CASSPRGTDTQYF

d_call: TRBD1
v_call: TRBV4-2
cdr3_aa: CASSQNPLDRGATNEKLFF

d_call: TRBD1
v_call: TRBV6-5
cdr3_aa: CASSSPGQGFGEQFF

d_call: TRBD1
v_call: TRBV18
cdr3_aa: CASSLRTGGIDEQFF

d_call: TRBD1
v_call: TRBV6-4
cdr3_aa: CASSDPSRDRAYSNQPQHF

d_call: -
v_call: TRBV19
cdr3_aa: CASTPLPGLYNEQFF

d_call: -
v_call: TRBV7-2
cdr3_aa: CASSLFRGETQYF

d_call: -
v_call: TRBV21-1
cdr3_aa: CASSKAGRSSTEAFF

d_call: TRBD2
v_call: TRBV11-2
cdr3_aa: CASSNQRLAGETQYF

d_call: TRBD2
v_call: TRBV5-1
cdr3_aa: CASSAGWRGGLQETQYF

d_call: TRBD1
v_call: TRBV4-3
cdr3_aa: CASSQGSGGAREIQNEQFF

d_call: -
v_call: TRBV20-1
cdr3_aa: CSARRGNEQFF

d_call: TRBD1
v_call: TRBV7-9
cdr3_aa: CASSLTGGRAGELFF

d_call: -
v_call: TRBV6-6
cdr3_aa: CASSSSTASYEQYF

d_call: -
v_call: TRBV15
cdr3_aa: CATSRDSTANEKLFF

d_call: -
v_call: TRBV2
cdr3_aa: CASSKLGLYNQPQHF

d_call: -
v_call: TRBV9
cdr3_aa: CASSVARGTEAFF

d_call: TRBD1
v_call: TRBV9
cdr3_aa: CASSGTGDSTGELFF

d_call: -
v_call: TRBV18
cdr3_aa: CASSPPTANYGYTF

d_call: TRBD2
v_call: TRBV9
cdr3_aa: CASSPHSGISTDTQYF

d_call: -
v_call: TRBV28
cdr3_aa: CASGPLVVGNTGELFF

d_call: -
v_call: TRBV5-4
cdr3_aa: CASSAPQQGGTGTDTQYF

d_call: -
v_call: TRBV21-1
cdr3_aa: CASTPAEQETQYF

d_call: -
v_call: TRBV19
cdr3_aa: CASSIQGRIGYEQYF

d_call: -
v_call: TRBV19
cdr3_aa: CASSIVGGNTEAFF

d_call: TRBD1
v_call: TRBV19
cdr3_aa: CASSSRQGANTYEQYF

d_call: TRBD1
v_call: TRBV7-8
cdr3_aa: CASSGNRGRGETQYF

d_call: -
v_call: TRBV29-1
cdr3_aa: CAGQHTEAFF

d_call: -
v_call: TRBV29-1
cdr3_aa: CSVERGESIQYF

d_call: -
v_call: TRBV10-2
cdr3_aa: CASSGNRNYGYTF

d_call: -
v_call: TRBV5-5
cdr3_aa: CASSLRRDGNTIYF

d_call: -
v_call: TRBV7-3
cdr3_aa: CASSLDPGVGTEAFF

d_call: -
v_call: TRBV4-3
cdr3_aa: CASSPSAARTDTQYF

d_call: -
v_call: TRBV6-5
cdr3_aa: CASSQRTAQETQYF

d_call: -
v_call: TRBV28
cdr3_aa: CASSRTVYSNQPQHF

d_call: -
v_call: TRBV28
cdr3_aa: CASSGSAGRRDGYTF

d_call: -
v_call: TRBV2
cdr3_aa: CASSEEGNYGYTF

d_call: TRBD1
v_call: TRBV19
cdr3_aa: CASSQPTGVGETQYF

d_call: -
v_call: TRBV18
cdr3_aa: CASSPGDGNTEAFF

d_call: -
v_call: TRBV23-1
cdr3_aa: CASSQWPRLYGYTF

d_call: TRBD2
v_call: TRBV7-9
cdr3_aa: CASSLLAGGPGEQFF

d_call: -
v_call: TRBV10-3
cdr3_aa: CAISESDGGSNQPQHF

d_call: TRBD2
v_call: TRBV4-2
cdr3_aa: CASSPAAGVGTETQYF